This T cell receptor (beta chain) was observed in a study of T-cell memory formation after mild COVID-19. Overall study: For the most part, TCR clusters were specific to one donor. Findings of the study overall: Clones contracting across day 15 to 85 had a balanced CD4/CD8 profile; later expanding clones leaned CD4+. Some responding clones appeared in pre-infection memory, suggesting cross-reactive memory joined.

TCR alpha and TCR beta cDNA libraries carrying sample barcodes and UMIs came from 5'RACE with constant-segment primers. TCRdb re-called the 5' RACE reads through MiXCR, storing one row per CDR3 protein. Of 270,000 or so distinct CDR3 sequences in the sample, about 20% were seen once. The V and J ends lost 7 bases and 3 bases respectively, with 7 bases between them. Germline loops: CDR1 DFQATT, CDR2 SNEGSKA (reference sequence). This CDR3 is 11 amino acids long. To note about this clonotype: Its antigen is unknown.

Sequencing was carried out using PBMCs or a T cell subset sorted from them (not recorded which). This TCR was recovered from a man between 18 and 35 years old who had mild COVID-19 (a few samples of this study predate the infection). Cell type and time point are not known. This rearrangement joins TRBV20-1 to TRBJ2-1; D uncertain. CDR3 nucleotides: TGCAGTGTGATTAACTACAATGAGCAGTTCTTC. Translation: CSVINYNEQFF.